Listed below are T cell receptor beta chains from one sample, sequenced in a study of blood T cell repertoires in COVID-19. Here immunoSEQ multiplex PCR was the method, and the copy in TCRdb shows in-frame clones only, minus some. Of around 270,000 clones in the sample, 80% to 90% were seen once. The specimen was peripheral blood. Receptors were obtained from a young man with active or convalescent COVID-19. Each CDR3 is given without its conserved first and last residue. Each record gives: CDR3 length, D gene, V gene, CDR3 protein. D genes are given only for firm matches.

11,NA,TRBV7-2,ASLQASGNTIY
13,NA,TRBV10-1,ASSDGQHSGNTIY
14,TRBD2,TRBV5-4,ASSLEAGGGGYEQY
11,NA,TRBV13,ASSTGLAYEQY
12,NA,TRBV4-1,ASSYRQANNEQF
13,NA,TRBV7-2,ASSLGAVGNQPQH
13,TRBD1,TRBV7-2,ASSLGTGVNQPQH
13,TRBD2,TRBV5-1,ASSLELAAAREQY
15,TRBD1,TRBV6-1,ASSGEQGWDSNQPQH
12,NA,TRBV19,ASNSGIEASPLH
14,NA,TRBV11-2,ASSAIRGRRTGELF
20,NA,TRBV7-7,ASSLAQGPVEGRSYTNTEAF
11,NA,TRBV12-3/TRBV12-4,ASRRDQNTEAF